What follows is one TCR beta chain and its context. CDR1 and CDR2 (germline): SNHLY, FYNNEI. V lost 5 bases to trimming and J lost 0 bases, with 11 bases between them. The CDR3 extends over 15 amino acids. The entry originates in a study of blood T cell repertoires in COVID-19. Study in general: PBMCs, B-cell-depleted T cells, or T cells were the source of the cDNA or gDNA that made up the material.

Per the original data handling: Amplification of reference gene primers provided the estimated nucleated cell counts. The protocol was immunoSEQ multiplex PCR, while the TCRdb copy is restricted to in-frame clones and leaves out a portion. D and trimming were read from the DNA, whereas the V and J calls and clone size are those reported in that table. The sample contains 260,000 or so clones, 70% to 90% of which appear only once. The sequence was collected from a man between 18 and 35 years old with active or convalescent COVID-19. Sequenced input: peripheral blood. The rearrangement links TRBV2 to TRBJ1-3; TRBD1 might be the D (6 bases). The CDR3 DNA is TGTGCCAGCAGTTTTGACAGGAGCTCTGGAAACACCATATATTTT. As protein: CASSFDRSSGNTIYF.